The clone carrying this T cell receptor beta chain occurred a few times. This sample is part of a study of regulatory T cells in long-lasting Graves disease. Study context: Persistent cases were those of Graves' disease that involved over 5 years of antithyroid drugs with positive TSH receptor antibodies.

Time point here: persistent/refractory GD, antithyroid drugs over 5 years with positive TRAb. With RNA extracted from PBMCs as input, the TCR library was made. Patients were enrolled at an endocrinology department in Xi'an, China. TCR beta libraries were built with iRepertoire HTBI primers and Arm-PCR of CDR3 regions. TCRdb processed the multiplex PCR reads anew with MiXCR; each CDR3 protein has one entry. The sample has 500,000 to 700,000 distinct CDR3 sequences; around 32% are singletons. The length of the CDR3 is 15 residues. Trimming removed 1 base at V and 1 base at J, with 10 bases between. Germline V gene data show CDR1 as SGHTA and CDR2 as FQGTGA.

The source of this sequence is a female donor with Graves disease. This chain connects TRBV7-3 to TRBJ1-1; D is ambiguous. Sequences were derived from peripheral blood mononuclear cells (PBMCs), sampled when the disease was refractory, from a patient treated with antithyroid drugs. CDR3 coding DNA: TGTGCCAGCAGCTTAATAGGCAGCCAGAACACTGAAGCTTTCTTT. This translates into CASSLIGSQNTEAFF.